The 4 T cell receptor beta chains presented below share a single source sample, sequenced in a study of T cell responses to AZD1222 COVID-19 vaccine. The repertoire was sequenced with immunoSEQ multiplex PCR; TCRdb's copy has only in-frame clones and lacks some. The data show around 100,000 clones, about 87% seen once. This sample comprised peripheral blood, obtained on day 0 of MenACWY control vaccination. The source of these receptors is an adult in good health.

This clone was seen only once. V gene TRBV11-1 combines with J gene TRBJ1-2, with 7 bases identical to TRBD1. The CDR3 spans 15 residues. V lost 5 bases to trimming and J lost 4 bases; unmatched junction nucleotides: 10. Germline CDR1 SGHAT, CDR2 FQDESV (reference sequence). DNA of the CDR3: TGTGCCAGCAGCCACCGGGGACAGCGCCTCTATGGCTACACCTTC. This encodes CASSHRGQRLYGYTF.

The chain recombines TRBV30 with TRBJ2-3, with D perhaps given as TRBD1 or TRBD2 (5 bases each). V lost 8 bases to trimming and J lost 8 bases, with 20 bases between them. From germline, CDR1 is GTSNPN and CDR2 SVGIG (reference sequence). CDR3 size: 13 residues. CDR3 DNA sequence: TGTGCCGGAAACCGGGACCAGGTCGGTACGCAGTATTTT. The encoded protein is CAGNRDQVGTQYF.

This clone appeared a single time. V usage is TRBV6-2 or TRBV6-3 and J usage is TRBJ1-2; no clear D gene. The CDR3 consists of 13 residues. The V end was cut by 2 bases, the J end by 5 bases, with 9 bases between. CDR1 MNHEY and CDR2 SVGEGT come from the germline V gene. The CDR3 loop reads CASSYGNGYGYTF. CDR3 DNA sequence: TGTGCCAGCAGTTACGGTAACGGTTATGGCTACACCTTC.

The V and J genes are TRBV15 and TRBJ1-4; D perhaps matches TRBD1 (6 bases). The CDR3 contains 15 residues. V was trimmed by 3 bases and J by 4 bases, leaving 12 bases between them. The germline CDR1 and CDR2 sequences are LNHNV and YYDKDF (reference sequence). CDR3 bases: TGTGCCACCAGCAGCCTCAGGGGAGGTAATGAAAAACTGTTTTTT. Protein product: CATSSLRGGNEKLFF.